These T cell receptor beta chains were read from a single sample in a study of regulatory T cells. Repertoires were generated with immunoSEQ multiplex PCR, while TCRdb's copy carries only in-frame clones and drops some. The repertoire has fewer than 13,000 clones, approximately 87% of them found once; the top ten carry roughly a tenth. Sequencing was performed on CD8+ T cells sorted from blood. Every receptor here comes from a young adult with CD3G deficiency. The CDR3 runs from the conserved cysteine through the conserved F or W. Each record gives: J gene, D gene, V gene, clone size, CDR3 protein, CDR3 DNA. A D gene is named only where the DNA matches it firmly. Some rows have no size entry. The others give once, few or many, or a class for an expanded clone.

J: TRBJ2-7; D: -; V: TRBV11-2; size: -; CDR3: CASSLEPRGSYEQYF; DNA: TGTGCCAGCAGCTTAGAACCCCGCGGCTCCTACGAGCAGTACTTC
J: TRBJ2-7; D: -; V: TRBV28; size: few; CDR3: CASSFSLGDYEQYF; DNA: TGTGCCAGCAGTTTTAGCTTAGGAGACTACGAGCAGTACTTC
J: TRBJ1-1; D: -; V: TRBV27; size: -; CDR3: CASSFQRNTEAFF; DNA: TGTGCCAGCAGTTTTCAAAGGAACACTGAAGCTTTCTTT
J: TRBJ1-2; D: -; V: TRBV5-1; size: -; CDR3: CASSLSFGGGPYGYTF; DNA: TGCGCCAGCAGCTTATCTTTCGGGGGAGGGCCCTATGGCTACACCTTC
J: TRBJ2-1; D: -; V: TRBV5-1; size: -; CDR3: CASSLAGGWFSNNEQFF; DNA: TGCGCCAGCAGCTTGGCTGGGGGTTGGTTTTCTAACAATGAGCAGTTCTTC
J: TRBJ1-4; D: -; V: TRBV6-5; size: -; CDR3: CASSLQEKLFF; DNA: TGTGCCAGCAGTTTGCAAGAAAAACTGTTTTTT
J: TRBJ2-7; D: TRBD2; V: TRBV19; size: -; CDR3: CASSIAGGPDYEQYF; DNA: TGTGCCAGTAGTATCGCGGGAGGGCCGGATTACGAGCAGTACTTC
J: TRBJ2-1; D: TRBD2; V: TRBV28; size: -; CDR3: CASSFGTSGRNEQFF; DNA: TGTGCCAGCAGTTTTGGGACTAGCGGGAGGAATGAGCAGTTCTTC
J: TRBJ2-7; D: TRBD2; V: TRBV6-1; size: once; CDR3: CASSGPRGGTATYEQYF; DNA: TGTGCCAGCAGTGGACCCCGGGGGGGGACTGCCACCTACGAGCAGTACTTC
J: TRBJ2-7; D: TRBD1; V: TRBV28; size: once; CDR3: CASSLARTGVVEQYF; DNA: TGTGCCAGCAGTTTAGCGCGGACAGGGGTTGTCGAGCAGTACTTC
J: TRBJ2-7; D: -; V: TRBV28; size: -; CDR3: CASSSDRGIASEQYF; DNA: TGTGCCAGCAGTTCCGATAGGGGGATAGCGAGCGAGCAGTACTTC
J: TRBJ2-2; D: -; V: TRBV5-1; size: -; CDR3: CASSLRQGGNTGELFF; DNA: TGCGCCAGCAGCTTACGGCAGGGGGGAAACACCGGGGAGCTGTTTTTT
J: TRBJ2-2; D: TRBD1; V: TRBV9; size: -; CDR3: CASSVATDRAHPGELFF; DNA: TGTGCCAGCAGCGTAGCTACGGACAGGGCGCACCCCGGGGAGCTGTTTTTT
J: TRBJ2-7; D: -; V: TRBV7-9; size: -; CDR3: CASSSGQKSEQYF; DNA: TGTGCCAGCAGCTCAGGACAGAAATCCGAGCAGTACTTC
J: TRBJ1-6; D: -; V: TRBV5-1; size: -; CDR3: CASRPEDGSSYNSPLHF; DNA: TGCGCCAGCAGACCCGAGGACGGAAGCTCCTATAATTCACCCCTCCACTTT
J: TRBJ2-5; D: TRBD2; V: TRBV7-6; size: -; CDR3: CASSRTSGFLETQYF; DNA: TGTGCCAGCAGTAGGACTAGCGGGTTTTTGGAGACCCAGTACTTC
J: TRBJ1-1; D: -; V: TRBV5-1; size: -; CDR3: CASSLVGVTDGAFF; DNA: TGCGCCAGCAGCTTGGTGGGTGTAACAGACGGAGCTTTCTTT
J: TRBJ2-7; D: TRBD1; V: TRBV6-1; size: -; CDR3: CASMGQGTYEQYF; DNA: TGTGCCAGCATGGGACAGGGGACCTACGAGCAGTACTTC
J: TRBJ2-7; D: TRBD1; V: TRBV7-9; size: -; CDR3: CASSLSTGGSVQYF; DNA: TGTGCCAGCAGCCTCTCGACAGGGGGCTCTGTGCAGTACTTC
J: TRBJ2-7; D: TRBD1; V: TRBV6-1; size: -; CDR3: CASSEPPGTGEYEQYF; DNA: TGTGCCAGCAGTGAGCCCCCAGGGACAGGGGAGTACGAGCAGTACTTC
J: TRBJ2-3; D: -; V: TRBV5-1; size: -; CDR3: CASSFSQGTDTQYF; DNA: TGCGCCAGCAGCTTCAGTCAGGGAACAGATACGCAGTATTTT
J: TRBJ2-1; D: TRBD1; V: TRBV19; size: -; CDR3: CASSIGGQSNNEQFF; DNA: TGTGCCAGTAGTATTGGGGGACAGAGCAACAATGAGCAGTTCTTC
J: TRBJ2-7; D: -; V: TRBV6-1; size: -; CDR3: CASSEIGDWDEQYF; DNA: TGTGCCAGCAGTGAAATAGGGGATTGGGACGAGCAGTACTTC
J: TRBJ2-7; D: -; V: TRBV6-1; size: -; CDR3: CASSVEQSIPYEQYF; DNA: TGTGCCAGCAGTGTGGAACAGTCTATCCCCTACGAGCAGTACTTC
J: TRBJ1-1; D: -; V: TRBV11-2; size: -; CDR3: CASSFDGFREGTEAFF; DNA: TGTGCCAGCAGCTTTGACGGGTTTCGGGAGGGCACTGAAGCTTTCTTT
J: TRBJ2-7; D: TRBD2; V: TRBV6-1; size: -; CDR3: CASSEWGGRREQYF; DNA: TGTGCCAGCAGTGAATGGGGGGGACGGAGAGAGCAGTACTTC
J: TRBJ1-3; D: TRBD1; V: TRBV15; size: -; CDR3: CATSRGVGQGRNTIYF; DNA: TGTGCCACCAGCAGAGGAGTAGGACAGGGGAGAAACACCATATATTTT
J: TRBJ2-2; D: -; V: TRBV10-2; size: -; CDR3: CASRGGFVTGELFF; DNA: TGCGCCAGCAGAGGGGGTTTCGTCACCGGGGAGCTGTTTTTT
J: TRBJ2-1; D: TRBD2; V: TRBV7-9; size: -; CDR3: CASSLGRGVYNEQFF; DNA: TGTGCCAGCAGCTTAGGGCGGGGGGTCTACAATGAGCAGTTCTTC